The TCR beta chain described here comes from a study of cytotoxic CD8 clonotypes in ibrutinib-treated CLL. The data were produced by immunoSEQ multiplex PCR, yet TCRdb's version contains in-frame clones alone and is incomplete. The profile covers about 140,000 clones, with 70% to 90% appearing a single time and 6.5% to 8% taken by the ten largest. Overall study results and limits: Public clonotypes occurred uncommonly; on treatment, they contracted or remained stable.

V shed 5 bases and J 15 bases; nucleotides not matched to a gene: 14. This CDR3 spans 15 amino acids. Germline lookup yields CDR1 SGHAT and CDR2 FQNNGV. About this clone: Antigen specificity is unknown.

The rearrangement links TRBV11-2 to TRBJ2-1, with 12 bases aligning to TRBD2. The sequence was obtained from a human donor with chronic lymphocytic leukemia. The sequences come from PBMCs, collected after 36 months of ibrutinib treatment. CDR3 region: CASSPGLAGPQLRFF. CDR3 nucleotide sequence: TGTGCCAGCAGCCCCGGACTAGCGGGACCTCAGTTGAGGTTCTTC. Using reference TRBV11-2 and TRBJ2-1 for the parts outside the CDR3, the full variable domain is EAGVAQSPRYKIIEKRQSVAFWCNPISGHATLYWYQQILGQGPKLLIQFQNNGVVDDSQLPKDRFSAERLKGVDSTLKIQPAKLEDSAVYLCASSPGLAGPQLRFFGPGTRLTVL.